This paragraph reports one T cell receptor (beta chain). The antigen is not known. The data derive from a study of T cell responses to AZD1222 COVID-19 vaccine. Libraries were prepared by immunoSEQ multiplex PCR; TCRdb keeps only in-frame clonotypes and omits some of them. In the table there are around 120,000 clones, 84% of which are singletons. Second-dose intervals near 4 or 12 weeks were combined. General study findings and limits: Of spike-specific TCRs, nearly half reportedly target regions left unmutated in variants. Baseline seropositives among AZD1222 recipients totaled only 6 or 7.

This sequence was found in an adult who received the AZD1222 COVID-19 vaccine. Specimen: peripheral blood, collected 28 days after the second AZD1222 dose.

In nucleotides, the CDR3 is TGTGCCAGCTCACCGCCCGGACAGGGAGTCTCCATATATTTT. This translates into CASSPPGQGVSIYF. The rearrangement links TRBV18 to TRBJ1-3, with TRBD1 matching over 8 bases. This CDR3 region has 14 residues. The V gene's germline CDR1 is KGHSH and CDR2 LQKENI. V shed 3 bases and J 11 bases; nucleotides not matched to a gene: 9.